This passage covers 15 T cell receptor beta chains from one sample sequenced in a study of graft-versus-host responses after intestinal transplantation. Clones were sequenced by immunoSEQ multiplex PCR, and TCRdb holds only the in-frame ones, with some missing. Among around 100,000 clones listed, about 92% were seen once. No antigens are known for them. The sequencing here drew on unstimulated CD8+ T cells sorted from spleen or lymph node cells, taken before transplant. The receptors were sampled from a human donor who was the organ donor for an intestinal transplant.

This chain uses TRBV5-4 with TRBJ2-3; possible D gene TRBD2, 6 bases. From germline, CDR1 is SGHNT and CDR2 YYREEE (reference sequence). V lost 4 bases and J lost 3, with 9 bases in between. The CDR3 length is 13 residues. CDR3 DNA sequence: TGTGCCAGCAGCCGACTAGGGACAGATACGCAGTATTTT. Translation gives CASSRLGTDTQYF.

This chain uses TRBV28 with TRBJ2-5; possibly TRBD2 for D (5 bases). The J call may be incorrect, as the DNA end agrees better with TRBJ2-7. CDR1 MDHEN and CDR2 SYDVKM come from the germline V gene. This CDR3 is 14 amino acids long. CDR3 coding DNA: TGTGCCAGCAGTTTATTAGCGTCGTCCTACGAGCAGTACTTC. It encodes CASSLLASSYEQYF.

The chain combines TRBV10-1 with TRBJ2-7; 11 bases are shared with TRBD1. The CDR3 has 11 amino acids. Germline lookup yields CDR1 WNHNN and CDR2 SYGVQD (reference sequence). The ends lost 8 bases at V and 6 bases at J; junction bases unmatched: 0. The CDR3 is CASGTGGEQYF. CDR3 sequence (DNA): TGCGCCAGCGGGACAGGGGGCGAGCAGTACTTC.

This clone was seen just once. The chain joins TRBV18 to TRBJ2-7, with TRBD2 matching over 11 bases. The CDR3 loop spans 17 amino acids. After removal of 4 bases from V and 4 bases from J, the junction contained 12 bases not matched to a gene. CDR1 is KGHSH and CDR2 is LQKENI in the germline V gene. The CDR3 is CASSRQATSGREYEQYF. CDR3 bases: TGTGCCAGCTCACGACAGGCAACTAGCGGGAGAGAGTACGAGCAGTACTTC.

The chain joins TRBV7-9 to TRBJ1-4, with 8 bases identical to TRBD1. This CDR3 region has 15 residues. The J segment lost 2 bases and the V segment lost 4 bases, leaving 3 bases of the junction unmatched. The germline V gene encodes CDR1 SEHNR and CDR2 FQNEAQ (reference sequence). For the CDR3, the DNA is TGTGCCAGCAGCTCTACAGGGGGGACTAATGAAAAACTGTTTTTT. This codes for CASSSTGGTNEKLFF.

The gene calls are TRBV7-3 and TRBJ2-3; TRBD2 matches 14 bases. The ends lost 5 bases at V and 2 bases at J; junction bases unmatched: 12. Germline assignment: CDR1 SGHTA and CDR2 FQGTGA. The CDR3 sequence is 19 residues long. In DNA, the CDR3 is TGTGCCAGCAGCGCGGGGACTAGCGGGAGTTCGCTCGCCACAGATACGCAGTATTTT. Translation gives CASSAGTSGSSLATDTQYF. Filled out from reference TRBV7-3 and TRBJ2-3, the complete variable domain reads GAGVSQTPSNKVTEKGKYVELRCDPISGHTALYWYRQSLGQGPEFLIYFQGTGAADDSGLPNDRFFAVRPEGSVSTLKIQRTERGDSAVYLCASSAGTSGSSLATDTQYFGPGTRLTVL.

The chain employs TRBV27 and TRBJ2-3; the match to TRBD2 covers 8 bases. The V gene end was trimmed by 3 bases and the J gene end by 0 bases; junction bases not matched to a gene: 8. This CDR3 contains 17 residues. Germline lookup yields CDR1 MNHEY and CDR2 SMNVEV (reference sequence). CDR3 region: CASSFYRLAKSTDTQYF. The CDR3 DNA is TGTGCCAGCAGTTTCTACAGACTAGCGAAAAGCACAGATACGCAGTATTTT.

About this clone itself: Other DNA sequences from this sample encode an identical CDR3 as well. This rearrangement joins TRBV27 to TRBJ2-7, with a weak D call TRBD1 (6 bases). Germline assignment: CDR1 MNHEY and CDR2 SMNVEV (reference sequence). V gave up 0 bases and J gave up 4 bases, with 7 bases separating them. This CDR3 contains 13 residues. This CDR3 reads CASSLSDSYEQYF. The DNA for the CDR3 is TGTGCCAGCAGTTTATCGGACAGTTACGAGCAGTACTTC.

This sequence joins TRBV10-1 and TRBJ2-3, with 9 bases matching TRBD2. Germline CDR1 is WNHNN and CDR2 is SYGVQD (reference sequence). The trim removed 5 bases at V and 4 bases at J, leaving 10 bases unmatched. This CDR3 region has 16 residues. In DNA, the CDR3 is TGCGCCAGCAGTTTCGTAGCGGGAGTTTTTCCAGATACGCAGTATTTT. This codes for CASSFVAGVFPDTQYF.

This chain uses TRBV20-1 with TRBJ1-1; D call uncertain. The V end lost 5 bases, the J end lost 2 bases, and 6 bases lay between the germline ends. The length of the CDR3 is 11 residues. CDR1 and CDR2 from the germline V gene are DFQATT and SNEGSKA (reference sequence). CDR3 in amino acids: CSAYDNTEAFF. CDR3 in DNA: TGCAGTGCTTATGATAACACTGAAGCTTTCTTT.

The chain links TRBV7-9 to TRBJ2-6; 11 bases line up with TRBD1. J was trimmed by 3 bases and V by 3 bases; bases with no gene match: 10. Germline V gene data show CDR1 as SEHNR and CDR2 as FQNEAQ (reference sequence). This CDR3 region has 19 residues. CDR3 nucleotides: TGTGCCAGCAGCTTCGTCGTGGACAGGGGGCGATTTGGGGCCAACGTCCTGACTTTC. It yields the protein CASSFVVDRGRFGANVLTF.

V and J are TRBV6-1 and TRBJ2-7; D might be TRBD1 (6 bases). The germline CDR1 and CDR2 sequences are MNHNS and SASEGT. The V end was cut by 5 bases, the J end by 0 bases, with 14 bases between. The CDR3 totals 15 residues. CDR3 amino acids: CASSTGTRNSYEQYF. The DNA of the CDR3 is TGTGCCAGCAGTACCGGGACACGTAACTCCTACGAGCAGTACTTC.

This sequence joins TRBV4-1 and TRBJ2-1; D not certain. The V gene's germline CDR1 is MGHRA and CDR2 YSYEKL. Trimming cost V 0 bases and J 5 bases, with 8 bases left between them. CDR3 length equals 14 residues. CDR3 residues: CASSQDTANNEQFF. The CDR3 nucleotides are TGCGCCAGCAGCCAAGATACCGCCAACAATGAGCAGTTCTTC.

The chain uses TRBV6-1 and TRBJ2-7, with D unclear. The V end was cut by 3 bases, the J end by 0 bases, with 18 bases between. CDR1 is MNHNS and CDR2 is SASEGT in the germline V gene. The CDR3 extends over 17 amino acids. Here the CDR3 reads CASSDFGLTYSSYEQYF. DNA of the CDR3: TGTGCCAGCAGTGATTTTGGCTTGACATATAGCTCCTACGAGCAGTACTTC.

The V gene is TRBV6-1, the J gene TRBJ2-5; D remains unclear. The DNA end is more similar to TRBJ2-7, so the J call may be wrong. The CDR3 spans 16 residues. Germline-derived CDR1 and CDR2 are MNHNS and SASEGT. The CDR3 bases are TGTGCCAGCAGTGAAGTCAGTACAGCACCCCCCTACGAGCAGTACTTC. Translated, it gives CASSEVSTAPPYEQYF.